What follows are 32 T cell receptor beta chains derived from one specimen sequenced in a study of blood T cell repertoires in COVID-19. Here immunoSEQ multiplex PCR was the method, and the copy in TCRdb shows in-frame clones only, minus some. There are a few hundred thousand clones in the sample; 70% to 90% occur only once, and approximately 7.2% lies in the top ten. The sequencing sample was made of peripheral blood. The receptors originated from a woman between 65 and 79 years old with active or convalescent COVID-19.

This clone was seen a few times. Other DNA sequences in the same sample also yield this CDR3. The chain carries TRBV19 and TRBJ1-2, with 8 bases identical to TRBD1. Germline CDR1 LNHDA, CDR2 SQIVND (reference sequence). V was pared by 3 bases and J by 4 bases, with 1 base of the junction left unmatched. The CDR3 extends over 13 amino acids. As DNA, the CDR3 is TGTGCCAGTAGTATCGACAGGGGCTATGGCTACACCTTC. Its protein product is CASSIDRGYGYTF.

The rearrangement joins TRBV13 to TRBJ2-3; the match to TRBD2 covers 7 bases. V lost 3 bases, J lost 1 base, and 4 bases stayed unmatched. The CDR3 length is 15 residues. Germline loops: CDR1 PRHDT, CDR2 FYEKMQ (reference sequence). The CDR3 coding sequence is TGTGCCAGCAGCTTTAAGGCGGGGGGCACAGATACGCAGTATTTT. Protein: CASSFKAGGTDTQYF.

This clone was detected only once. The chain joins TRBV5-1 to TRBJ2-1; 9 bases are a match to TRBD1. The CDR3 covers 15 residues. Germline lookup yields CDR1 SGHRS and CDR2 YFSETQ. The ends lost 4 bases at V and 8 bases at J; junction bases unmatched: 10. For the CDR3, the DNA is TGCGCCAGCAGCCTCCGACAGGGGGGGTGGGATGAGCAGTTCTTC. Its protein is CASSLRQGGWDEQFF.

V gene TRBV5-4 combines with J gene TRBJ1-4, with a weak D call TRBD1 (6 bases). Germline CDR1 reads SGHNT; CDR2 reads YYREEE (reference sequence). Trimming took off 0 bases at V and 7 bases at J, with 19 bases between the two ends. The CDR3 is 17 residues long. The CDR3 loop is CASSLAPQGGNGEKLFF. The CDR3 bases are TGTGCCAGCAGCTTGGCCCCACAGGGTGGGAATGGTGAAAAACTGTTTTTT.

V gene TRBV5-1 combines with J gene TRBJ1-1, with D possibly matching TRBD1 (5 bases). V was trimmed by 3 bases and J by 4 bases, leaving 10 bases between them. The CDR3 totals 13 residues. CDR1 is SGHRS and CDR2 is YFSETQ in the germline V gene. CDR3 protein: CASSSDTRTEAFF. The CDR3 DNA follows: TGCGCCAGCAGCTCGGACACCCGCACTGAAGCTTTCTTT.

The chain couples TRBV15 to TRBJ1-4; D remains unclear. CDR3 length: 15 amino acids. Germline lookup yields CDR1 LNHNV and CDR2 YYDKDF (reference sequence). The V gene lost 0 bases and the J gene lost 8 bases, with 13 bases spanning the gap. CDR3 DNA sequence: TGTGCCACCAGCAGAGATCTCGGCCTAGAGGAAAAACTGTTTTTT. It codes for CATSRDLGLEEKLFF.

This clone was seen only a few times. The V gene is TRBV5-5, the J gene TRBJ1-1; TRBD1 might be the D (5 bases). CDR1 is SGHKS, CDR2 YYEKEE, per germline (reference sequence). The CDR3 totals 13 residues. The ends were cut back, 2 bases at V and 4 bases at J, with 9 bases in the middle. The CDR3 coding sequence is TGTGCCAGCAGCTTTAGGGGAGGCACTGAAGCTTTCTTT. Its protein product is CASSFRGGTEAFF.

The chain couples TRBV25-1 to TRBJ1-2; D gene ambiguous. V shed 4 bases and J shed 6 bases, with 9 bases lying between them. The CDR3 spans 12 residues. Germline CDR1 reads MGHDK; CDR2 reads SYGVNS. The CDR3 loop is CASSVALNGYTF. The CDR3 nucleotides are TGTGCCAGCAGTGTGGCCCTCAATGGCTACACCTTC.

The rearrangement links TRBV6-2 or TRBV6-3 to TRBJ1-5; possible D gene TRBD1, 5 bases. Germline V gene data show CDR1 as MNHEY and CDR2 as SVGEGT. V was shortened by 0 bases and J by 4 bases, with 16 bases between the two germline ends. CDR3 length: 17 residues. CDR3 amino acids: CASSYSMGGTENQPQHF. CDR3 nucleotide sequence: TGTGCCAGCAGTTACTCGATGGGGGGGACCGAGAATCAGCCCCAGCATTTT.

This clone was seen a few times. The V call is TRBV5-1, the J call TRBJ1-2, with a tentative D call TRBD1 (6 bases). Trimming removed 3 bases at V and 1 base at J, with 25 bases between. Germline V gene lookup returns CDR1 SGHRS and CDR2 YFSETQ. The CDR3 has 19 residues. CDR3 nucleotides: TGCGCCAGCAGCTCCACAAACACAGGGCAGAGGGACCATAACTATGGCTACACCTTC. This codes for CASSSTNTGQRDHNYGYTF.

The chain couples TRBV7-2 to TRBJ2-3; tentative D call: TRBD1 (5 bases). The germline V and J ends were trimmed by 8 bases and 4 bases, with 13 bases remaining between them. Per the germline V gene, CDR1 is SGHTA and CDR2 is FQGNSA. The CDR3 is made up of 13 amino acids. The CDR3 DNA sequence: TGTGCCAGCCGGCCGCAAGGGGCAGATACGCAGTATTTT. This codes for CASRPQGADTQYF.

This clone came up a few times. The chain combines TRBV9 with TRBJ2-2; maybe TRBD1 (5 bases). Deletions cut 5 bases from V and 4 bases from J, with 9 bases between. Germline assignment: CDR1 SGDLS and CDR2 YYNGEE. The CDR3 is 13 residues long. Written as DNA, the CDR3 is TGTGCCAGCAGGTATCAGGGCACCGGGGAGCTGTTTTTT. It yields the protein CASRYQGTGELFF. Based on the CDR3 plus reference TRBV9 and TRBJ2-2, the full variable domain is DSGVTQTPKHLITATGQRVTLRCSPRSGDLSVYWYQQSLDQGLQFLIQYYNGEERAKGNILERFSAQQFPDLHSELNLSSLELGDSALYFCASRYQGTGELFFGEGSRLTVL.

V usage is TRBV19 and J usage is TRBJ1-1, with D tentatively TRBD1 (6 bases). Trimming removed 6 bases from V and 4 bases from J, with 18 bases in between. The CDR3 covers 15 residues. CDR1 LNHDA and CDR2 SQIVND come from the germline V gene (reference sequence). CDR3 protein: CASRRYSRGFTEAFF. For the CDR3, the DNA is TGTGCCAGTAGGAGGTACAGCAGGGGTTTCACTGAAGCTTTCTTT.

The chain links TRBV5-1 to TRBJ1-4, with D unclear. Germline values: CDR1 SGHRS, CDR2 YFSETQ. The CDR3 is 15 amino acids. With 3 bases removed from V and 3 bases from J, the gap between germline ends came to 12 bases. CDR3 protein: CASSSGGMANEKLFF. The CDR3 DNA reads TGCGCCAGCAGCTCGGGCGGGATGGCTAATGAAAAACTGTTTTTT.

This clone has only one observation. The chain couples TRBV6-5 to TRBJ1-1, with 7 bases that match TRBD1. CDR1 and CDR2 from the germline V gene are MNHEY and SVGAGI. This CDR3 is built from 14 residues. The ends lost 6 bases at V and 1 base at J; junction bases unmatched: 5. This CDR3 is CASSQGGWNTEAFF. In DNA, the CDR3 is TGTGCCAGCAGCCAAGGGGGCTGGAACACTGAAGCTTTCTTT.

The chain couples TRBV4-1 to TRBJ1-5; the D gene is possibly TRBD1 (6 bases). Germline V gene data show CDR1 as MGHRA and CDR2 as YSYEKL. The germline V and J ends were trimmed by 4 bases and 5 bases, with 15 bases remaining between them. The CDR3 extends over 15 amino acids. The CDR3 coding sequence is TGCGCCAGCAGCCGGATACAGGGTGGGGATCAGCCCCAGCATTTT. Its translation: CASSRIQGGDQPQHF.

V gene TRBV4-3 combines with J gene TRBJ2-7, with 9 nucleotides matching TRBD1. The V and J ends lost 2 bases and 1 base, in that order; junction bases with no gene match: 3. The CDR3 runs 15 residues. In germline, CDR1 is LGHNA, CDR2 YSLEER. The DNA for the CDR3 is TGCGCCAGCAGCCAAAACAGGGGGCCTTCCTACGAGCAGTACTTC. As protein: CASSQNRGPSYEQYF.

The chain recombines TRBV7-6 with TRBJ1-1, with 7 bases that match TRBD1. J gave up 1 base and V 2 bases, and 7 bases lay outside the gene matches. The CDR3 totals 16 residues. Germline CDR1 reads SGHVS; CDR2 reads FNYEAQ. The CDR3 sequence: CASSLTRAGGNTEAFF. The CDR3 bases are TGTGCCAGCAGCTTAACTCGGGCAGGGGGGAACACTGAAGCTTTCTTT.

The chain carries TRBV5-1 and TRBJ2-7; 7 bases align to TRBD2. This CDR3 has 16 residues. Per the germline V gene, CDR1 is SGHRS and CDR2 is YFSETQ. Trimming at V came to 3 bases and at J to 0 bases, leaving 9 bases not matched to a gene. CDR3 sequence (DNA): TGCGCCAGCAGCTGGACACAAGCGGGGTACTCCTACGAGCAGTACTTC. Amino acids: CASSWTQAGYSYEQYF.

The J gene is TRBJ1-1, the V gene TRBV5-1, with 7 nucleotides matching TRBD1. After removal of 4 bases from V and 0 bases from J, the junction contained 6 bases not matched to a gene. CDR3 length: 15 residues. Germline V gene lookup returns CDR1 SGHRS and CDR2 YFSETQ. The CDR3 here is CASSTMTGMNTEAFF. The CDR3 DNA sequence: TGCGCCAGCAGCACGATGACAGGGATGAACACTGAAGCTTTCTTT.

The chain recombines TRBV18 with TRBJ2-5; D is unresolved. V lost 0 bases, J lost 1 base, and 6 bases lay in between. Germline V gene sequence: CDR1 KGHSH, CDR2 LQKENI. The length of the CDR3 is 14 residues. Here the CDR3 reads CASSPPNSQETQYF. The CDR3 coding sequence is TGTGCCAGCTCACCACCGAACTCCCAAGAGACCCAGTACTTC.

CDR3: CASSQEGPGRDKGYTF. Here the CDR3 DNA reads TGTGCCAGCAGCCAAGAGGGCCCAGGGCGGGATAAAGGCTACACCTTC. The chain couples TRBV4-2 to TRBJ1-2; D perhaps matches TRBD1 (5 bases). Germline V gene data show CDR1 as LGHNA and CDR2 as YNFKEQ. V lost 0 bases and J 8 bases, leaving 19 bases between the germline ends. There are 16 residues in the CDR3.

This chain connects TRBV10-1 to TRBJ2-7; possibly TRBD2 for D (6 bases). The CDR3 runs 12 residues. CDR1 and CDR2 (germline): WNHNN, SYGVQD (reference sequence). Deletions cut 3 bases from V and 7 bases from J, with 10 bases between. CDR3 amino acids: CASSDGGREQYF. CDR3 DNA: TGCGCCAGCAGTGACGGGGGAAGGGAGCAGTACTTC.

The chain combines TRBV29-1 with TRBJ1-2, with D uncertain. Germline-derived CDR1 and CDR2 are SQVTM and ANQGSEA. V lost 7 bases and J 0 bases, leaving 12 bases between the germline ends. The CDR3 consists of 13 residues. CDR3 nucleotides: TGCAGCGGTTCGGACGGGACTAACTATGGCTACACCTTC. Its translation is CSGSDGTNYGYTF.

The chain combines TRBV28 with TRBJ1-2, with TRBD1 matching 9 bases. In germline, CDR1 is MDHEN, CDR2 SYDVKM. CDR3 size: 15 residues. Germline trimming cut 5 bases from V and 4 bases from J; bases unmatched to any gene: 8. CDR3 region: CASSEIQGAIYGYTF. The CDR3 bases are TGTGCCAGCAGTGAGATACAGGGGGCGATCTATGGCTACACCTTC.

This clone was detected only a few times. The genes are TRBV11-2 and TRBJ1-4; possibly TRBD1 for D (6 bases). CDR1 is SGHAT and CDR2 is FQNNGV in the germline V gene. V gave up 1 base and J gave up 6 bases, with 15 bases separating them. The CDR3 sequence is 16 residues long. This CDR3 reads CASSLGAGGGDEKLFF. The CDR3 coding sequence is TGTGCCAGCAGCTTAGGGGCGGGAGGGGGAGATGAAAAACTGTTTTTT.

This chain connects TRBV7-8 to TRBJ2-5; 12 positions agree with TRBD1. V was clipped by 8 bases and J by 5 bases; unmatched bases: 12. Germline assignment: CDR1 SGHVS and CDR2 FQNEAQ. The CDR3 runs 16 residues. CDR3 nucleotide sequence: TGTGCCAGCTGCCCCCCCGGGACAGGGGGCGCCGAGACCCAGTACTTC. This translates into CASCPPGTGGAETQYF. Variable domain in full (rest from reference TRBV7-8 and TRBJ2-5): GAGVSQSPRYKVAKRGQDVALRCDPISGHVSLFWYQQALGQGPEFLTYFQNEAQLDKSGLPSDRFFAERPEGSVSTLKIQRTQQEDSAVYLCASCPPGTGGAETQYFGPGTRLLVL.

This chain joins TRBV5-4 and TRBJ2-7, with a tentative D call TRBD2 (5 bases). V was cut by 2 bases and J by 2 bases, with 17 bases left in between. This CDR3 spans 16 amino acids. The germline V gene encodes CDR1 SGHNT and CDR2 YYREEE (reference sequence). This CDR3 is CASSFSGRKPTYEQYF. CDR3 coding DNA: TGTGCCAGCAGCTTTTCGGGGAGAAAGCCGACCTACGAGCAGTACTTC.

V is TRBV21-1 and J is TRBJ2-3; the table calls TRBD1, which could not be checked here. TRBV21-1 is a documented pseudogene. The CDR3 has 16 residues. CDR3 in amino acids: CASSKRGQGPADTQYF. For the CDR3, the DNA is TGTGCCAGCAGCAAACGGGGACAGGGACCGGCAGATACGCAGTATTTT.

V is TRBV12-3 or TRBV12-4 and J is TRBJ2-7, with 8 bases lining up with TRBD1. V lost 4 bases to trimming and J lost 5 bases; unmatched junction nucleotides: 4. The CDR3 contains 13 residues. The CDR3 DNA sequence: TGTGCCAGCAGTTGGACAGGGACAAACGAGCAGTACTTC. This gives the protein CASSWTGTNEQYF.

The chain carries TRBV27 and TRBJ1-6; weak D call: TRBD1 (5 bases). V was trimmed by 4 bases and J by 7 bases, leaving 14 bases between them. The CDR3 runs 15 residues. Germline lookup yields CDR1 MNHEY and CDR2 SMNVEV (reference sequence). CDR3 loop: CASSWGLGENSPLHF. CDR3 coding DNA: TGTGCCAGCAGTTGGGGTTTAGGGGAAAATTCACCCCTCCACTTT.

Here the CDR3 reads CASSFQREKLFF. The CDR3 bases are TGTGCCAGCAGCTTTCAGCGTGAAAAACTGTTTTTT. The V gene is TRBV7-9, the J gene TRBJ1-4; D uncertain. V shed 3 bases and J shed 7 bases, with 6 bases lying between them. CDR1 is SEHNR and CDR2 is FQNEAQ in the germline V gene (reference sequence). The CDR3 has 12 residues.